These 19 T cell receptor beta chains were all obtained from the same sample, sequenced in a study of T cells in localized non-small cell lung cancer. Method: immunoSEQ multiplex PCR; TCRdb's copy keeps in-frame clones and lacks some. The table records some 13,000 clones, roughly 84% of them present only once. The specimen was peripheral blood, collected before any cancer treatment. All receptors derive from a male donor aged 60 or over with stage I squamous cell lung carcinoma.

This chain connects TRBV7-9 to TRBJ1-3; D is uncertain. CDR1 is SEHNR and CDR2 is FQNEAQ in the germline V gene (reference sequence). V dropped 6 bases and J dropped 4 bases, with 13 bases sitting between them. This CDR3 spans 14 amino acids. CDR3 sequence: CASSYFSAGNTIYF. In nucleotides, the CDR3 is TGTGCCAGCAGTTACTTCTCGGCGGGAAACACCATATATTTT.

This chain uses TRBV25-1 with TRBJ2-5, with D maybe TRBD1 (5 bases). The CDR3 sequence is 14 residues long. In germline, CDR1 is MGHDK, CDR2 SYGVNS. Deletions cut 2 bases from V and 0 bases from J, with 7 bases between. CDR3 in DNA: TGTGCCAGCAGTGAAAGGGGCCACCAAGAGACCCAGTACTTC. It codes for CASSERGHQETQYF.

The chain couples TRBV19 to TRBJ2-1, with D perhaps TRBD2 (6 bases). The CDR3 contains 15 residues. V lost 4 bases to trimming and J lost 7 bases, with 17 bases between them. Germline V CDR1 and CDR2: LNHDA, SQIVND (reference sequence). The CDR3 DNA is TGTGCCAGTAGTACCCTCTCGACTAGTAGGAATGAGCAGTTCTTC. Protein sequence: CASSTLSTSRNEQFF.

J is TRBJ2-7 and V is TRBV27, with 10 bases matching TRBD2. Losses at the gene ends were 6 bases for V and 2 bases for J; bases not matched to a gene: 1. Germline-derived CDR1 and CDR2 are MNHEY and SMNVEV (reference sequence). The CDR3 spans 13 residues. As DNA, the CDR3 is TGTGCCAGCAGCCTAGCGGGGGCCTACGAGCAGTACTTC. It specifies CASSLAGAYEQYF.

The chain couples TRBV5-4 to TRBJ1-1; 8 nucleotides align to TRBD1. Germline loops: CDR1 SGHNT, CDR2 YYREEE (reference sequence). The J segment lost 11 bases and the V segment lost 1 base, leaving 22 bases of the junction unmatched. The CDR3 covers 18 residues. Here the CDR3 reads CASSLFSNRDRTTSGAFF. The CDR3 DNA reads TGTGCCAGCAGCTTGTTCTCGAACCGGGACAGGACGACGAGCGGGGCTTTCTTT.

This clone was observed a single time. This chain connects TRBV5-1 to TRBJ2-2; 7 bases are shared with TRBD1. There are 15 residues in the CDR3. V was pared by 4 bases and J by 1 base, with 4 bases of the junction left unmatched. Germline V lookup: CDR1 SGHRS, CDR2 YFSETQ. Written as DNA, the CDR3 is TGCGCCAGCAGCCTGGGGACAGTGAACACCGGGGAGCTGTTTTTT. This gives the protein CASSLGTVNTGELFF. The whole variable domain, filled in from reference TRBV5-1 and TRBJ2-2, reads KAGVTQTPRYLIKTRGQQVTLSCSPISGHRSVSWYQQTPGQGLQFLFEYFSETQRNKGNFPGRFSGRQFSNSRSEMNVSTLELGDSALYLCASSLGTVNTGELFFGEGSRLTVL.

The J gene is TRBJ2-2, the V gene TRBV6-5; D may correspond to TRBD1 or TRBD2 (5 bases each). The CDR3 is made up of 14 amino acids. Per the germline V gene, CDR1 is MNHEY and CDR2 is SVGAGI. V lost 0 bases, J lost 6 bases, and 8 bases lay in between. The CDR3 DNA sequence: TGTGCCAGCAGTTACTCTTTGGGACCCGGGGAGCTGTTTTTT. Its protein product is CASSYSLGPGELFF.

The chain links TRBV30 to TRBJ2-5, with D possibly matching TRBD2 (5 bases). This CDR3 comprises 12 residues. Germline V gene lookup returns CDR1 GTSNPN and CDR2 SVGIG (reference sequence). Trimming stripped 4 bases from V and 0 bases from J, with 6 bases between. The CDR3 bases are TGTGCCTGGACCGGGGACCAAGAGACCCAGTACTTC. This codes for CAWTGDQETQYF.

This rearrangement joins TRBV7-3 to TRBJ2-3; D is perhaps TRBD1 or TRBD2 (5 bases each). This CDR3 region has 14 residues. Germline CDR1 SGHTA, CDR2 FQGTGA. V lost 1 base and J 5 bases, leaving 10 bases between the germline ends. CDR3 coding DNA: TGTGCCAGCAGCTTAATTGGGGGTGGAGATACGCAGTATTTT. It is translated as CASSLIGGGDTQYF.

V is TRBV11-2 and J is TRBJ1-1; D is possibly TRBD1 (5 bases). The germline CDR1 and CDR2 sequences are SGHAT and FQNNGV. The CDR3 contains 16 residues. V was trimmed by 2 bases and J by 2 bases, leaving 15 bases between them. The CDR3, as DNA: TGTGCCAGCAGCTTATCTTCCGGGGGGGTCAACACTGAAGCTTTCTTT. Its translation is CASSLSSGGVNTEAFF.

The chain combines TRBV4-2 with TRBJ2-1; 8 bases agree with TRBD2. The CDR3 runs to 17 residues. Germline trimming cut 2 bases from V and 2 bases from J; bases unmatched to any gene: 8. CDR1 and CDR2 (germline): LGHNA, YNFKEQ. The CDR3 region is CASSQSSAGGPYNEQFF. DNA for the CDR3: TGTGCCAGCAGCCAAAGCTCCGCGGGAGGACCCTACAATGAGCAGTTCTTC.

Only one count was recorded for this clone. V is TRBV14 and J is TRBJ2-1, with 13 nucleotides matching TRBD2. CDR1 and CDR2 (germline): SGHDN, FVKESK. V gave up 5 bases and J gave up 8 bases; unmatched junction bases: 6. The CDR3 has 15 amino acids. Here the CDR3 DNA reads TGTGCCAGCAGCGTACTAGCGGGAGGGAAGGATGAGCAGTTCTTC. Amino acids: CASSVLAGGKDEQFF.

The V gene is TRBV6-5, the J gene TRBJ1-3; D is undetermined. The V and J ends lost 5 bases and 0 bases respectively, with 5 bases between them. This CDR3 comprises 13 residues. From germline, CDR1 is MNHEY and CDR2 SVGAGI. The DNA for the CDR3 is TGTGCCAGCAGTGTTAACTCTGGAAACACCATATATTTT. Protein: CASSVNSGNTIYF.

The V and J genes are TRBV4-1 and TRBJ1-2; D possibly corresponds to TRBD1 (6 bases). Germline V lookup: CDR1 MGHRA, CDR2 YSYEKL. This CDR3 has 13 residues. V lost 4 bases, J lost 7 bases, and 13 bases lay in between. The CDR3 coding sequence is TGCGCCAGCAGCCTCATACAGGGAGGTGGCTACACCTTC. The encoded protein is CASSLIQGGGYTF.

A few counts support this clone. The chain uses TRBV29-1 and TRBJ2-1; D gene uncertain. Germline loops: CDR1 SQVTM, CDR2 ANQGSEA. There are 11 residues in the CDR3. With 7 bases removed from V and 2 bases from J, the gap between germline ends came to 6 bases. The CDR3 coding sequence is TGCAGCGCTGACCCCTACAATGAGCAGTTCTTC. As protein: CSADPYNEQFF.

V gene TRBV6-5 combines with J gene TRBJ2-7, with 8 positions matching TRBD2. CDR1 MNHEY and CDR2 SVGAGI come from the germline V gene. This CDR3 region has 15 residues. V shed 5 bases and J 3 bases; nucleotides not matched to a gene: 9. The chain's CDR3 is CASSPLGRGVYEQYF. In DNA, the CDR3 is TGTGCCAGCAGTCCTCTCGGGAGGGGCGTCTACGAGCAGTACTTC.

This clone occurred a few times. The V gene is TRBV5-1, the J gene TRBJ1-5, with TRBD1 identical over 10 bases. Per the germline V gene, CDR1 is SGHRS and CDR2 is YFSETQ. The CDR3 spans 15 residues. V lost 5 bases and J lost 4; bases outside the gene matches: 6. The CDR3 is CASSAGTGVNQPQHF. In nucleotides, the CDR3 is TGCGCCAGCAGTGCCGGGACAGGGGTTAATCAGCCCCAGCATTTT.

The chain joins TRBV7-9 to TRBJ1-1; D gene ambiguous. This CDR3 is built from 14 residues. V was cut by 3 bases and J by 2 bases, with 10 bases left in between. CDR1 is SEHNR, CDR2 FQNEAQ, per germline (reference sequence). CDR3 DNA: TGTGCCAGCAGCTTTCATGGTGTAAACACTGAAGCTTTCTTT. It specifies CASSFHGVNTEAFF.

This CDR3 is CASSLTGASSGAFF. CDR3 coding DNA: TGTGCCAGCAGCCTGACAGGGGCATCATCTGGAGCTTTCTTT. The chain combines TRBV5-6 with TRBJ1-1; 8 nucleotides line up with TRBD1. The CDR3 has 14 residues. Unmatched junction bases numbered 12, after V lost 4 bases and J lost 10 bases. Germline loops: CDR1 SGHDT, CDR2 YYEEEE.